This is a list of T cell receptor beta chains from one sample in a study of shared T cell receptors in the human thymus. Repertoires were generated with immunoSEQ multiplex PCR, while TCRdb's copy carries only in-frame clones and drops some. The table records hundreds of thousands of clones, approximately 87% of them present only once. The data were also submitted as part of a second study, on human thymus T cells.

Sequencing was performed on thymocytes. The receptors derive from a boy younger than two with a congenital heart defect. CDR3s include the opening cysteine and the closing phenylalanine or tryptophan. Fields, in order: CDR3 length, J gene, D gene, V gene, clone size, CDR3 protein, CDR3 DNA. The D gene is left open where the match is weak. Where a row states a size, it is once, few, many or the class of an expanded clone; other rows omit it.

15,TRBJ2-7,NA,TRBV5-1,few,CASSSDRPFSYEQYF,TGCGCCAGCAGCTCCGACAGACCCTTCTCCTACGAGCAGTACTTC
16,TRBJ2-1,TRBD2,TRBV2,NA,CASGGGPFRSYNEQFF,TGTGCCAGCGGGGGAGGGCCCTTCCGCTCCTACAATGAGCAGTTCTTC
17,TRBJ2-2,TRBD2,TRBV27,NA,CASSGLAGGWGTGELFF,TGTGCCAGCAGTGGACTAGCGGGAGGTTGGGGAACCGGGGAGCTGTTTTTT
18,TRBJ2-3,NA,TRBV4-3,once,CASSQDTAAGRGFHTQYF,TGCGCCAGCAGCCAAGATACCGCAGCGGGAAGGGGGTTTCATACGCAGTATTTT
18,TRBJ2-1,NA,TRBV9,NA,CASSGRSVAVGAYNEQFF,TGTGCCAGCAGCGGGAGGTCAGTAGCGGTGGGGGCCTACAATGAGCAGTTCTTC
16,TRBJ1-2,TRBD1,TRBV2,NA,CASSAFGQGGMDGYTF,TGTGCCAGCAGTGCCTTTGGACAGGGGGGAATGGATGGCTACACCTTC
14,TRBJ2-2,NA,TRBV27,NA,CASSLLSGTGELFF,TGTGCCAGCAGTTTATTATCAGGAACCGGGGAGCTGTTTTTT
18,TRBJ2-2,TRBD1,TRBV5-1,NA,CASSLPGGQQWNTGELFF,TGCGCCAGCAGCTTGCCAGGGGGACAGCAGTGGAACACCGGGGAGCTGTTTTTT
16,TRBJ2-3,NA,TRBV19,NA,CASSIGDFSSTDTQYF,TGTGCCAGTAGTATCGGGGACTTTTCTAGCACAGATACGCAGTATTTT
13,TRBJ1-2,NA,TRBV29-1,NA,CSGADRANYGYTF,TGCAGCGGCGCGGACAGAGCTAACTATGGCTACACCTTC
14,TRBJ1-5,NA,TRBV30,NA,CAWSVAYGNQPQHF,TGTGCCTGGAGTGTAGCATACGGCAATCAGCCCCAGCATTTT
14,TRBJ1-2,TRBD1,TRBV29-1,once,CSVDRDRGLYGYTF,TGCAGCGTTGACCGGGACAGGGGGCTTTATGGCTACACCTTC
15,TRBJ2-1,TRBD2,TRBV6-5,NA,CASSPSGSSFNEQFF,TGTGCCAGCAGCCCGAGCGGGAGTAGTTTCAATGAGCAGTTCTTC
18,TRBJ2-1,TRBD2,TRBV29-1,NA,CSVENRVLAGDWDNEQFF,TGCAGCGTTGAAAATCGAGTACTAGCGGGAGATTGGGACAATGAGCAGTTCTTC
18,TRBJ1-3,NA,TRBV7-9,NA,CASLTPGSSGDSGNTIYF,TGTGCCAGCCTTACACCTGGATCATCGGGGGACTCTGGAAACACCATATATTTT
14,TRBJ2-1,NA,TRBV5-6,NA,CASSLAAGDNEQFF,TGTGCCAGCAGCTTGGCGGCGGGTGACAATGAGCAGTTCTTC
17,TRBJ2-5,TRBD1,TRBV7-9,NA,CASSLGAMTGGRETQYF,TGTGCCAGCAGCTTAGGGGCGATGACAGGGGGCAGGGAGACCCAGTACTTC
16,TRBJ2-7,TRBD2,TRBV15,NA,CATSRDLAGDGYEQYF,TGTGCCACCAGCAGAGATTTAGCGGGAGATGGGTACGAGCAGTACTTC
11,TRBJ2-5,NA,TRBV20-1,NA,CSARLQETQYF,TGCAGTGCCCGACTCCAAGAGACCCAGTACTTC
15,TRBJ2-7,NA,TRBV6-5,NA,CASSPADSYSYEQYF,TGTGCCAGCAGCCCGGCCGACAGTTACTCCTACGAGCAGTACTTC
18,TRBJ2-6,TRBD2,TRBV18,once,CASSPAGLAGSAANVLTF,TGTGCCAGCTCACCAGCGGGACTAGCGGGATCAGCGGCCAACGTCCTGACTTTC
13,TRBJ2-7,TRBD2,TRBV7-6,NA,CASSPRGGSEQYF,TGTGCCAGCAGCCCCCGGGGGGGGAGCGAGCAGTACTTC
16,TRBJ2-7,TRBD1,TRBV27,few,CASSPQTGDKNYEQYF,TGTGCCAGCAGTCCCCAGACAGGGGATAAGAACTACGAGCAGTACTTC
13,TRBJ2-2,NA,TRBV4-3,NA,CASSRRVGGELFF,TGCGCCAGCAGCCGCAGGGTTGGCGGGGAGCTGTTTTTT
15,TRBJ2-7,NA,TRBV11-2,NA,CASSLDQGYPYEQYF,TGTGCCAGCAGCTTAGACCAGGGGTACCCCTACGAGCAGTACTTC
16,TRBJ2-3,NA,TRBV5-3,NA,CARSLVAGRFTDTQYF,TGTGCCAGAAGCTTGGTGGCAGGGCGCTTCACAGATACGCAGTATTTT
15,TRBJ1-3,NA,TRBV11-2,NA,CASSLGPSSGNTIYF,TGTGCCAGCAGCCTTGGGCCGAGCTCTGGAAACACCATATATTTT
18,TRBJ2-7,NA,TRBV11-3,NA,CASSLVYTRLGRIYEQYF,TGTGCCAGTAGCTTAGTTTATACGAGACTAGGACGGATCTACGAGCAGTACTTC
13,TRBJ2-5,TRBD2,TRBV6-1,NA,CASRTSGSETQYF,TGTGCCAGCAGGACTAGCGGGAGTGAGACCCAGTACTTC
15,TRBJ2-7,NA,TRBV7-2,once,CASSLVEGLAYEQYF,TGTGCCAGCAGCCTAGTGGAGGGTTTAGCCTACGAGCAGTACTTC
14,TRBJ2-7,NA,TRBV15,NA,CATSTGSSPGEQYF,TGTGCCACCAGCACAGGGTCCTCCCCGGGCGAGCAGTACTTC
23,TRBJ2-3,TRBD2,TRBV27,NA,CASSLYPAGGGALRSTSTDTQYF,TGTGCCAGCAGTTTATATCCCGCCGGGGGAGGGGCCCTTAGGTCTACTAGCACAGATACGCAGTATTTT
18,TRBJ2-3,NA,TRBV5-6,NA,CASSSLNRAGRSTDTQYF,TGTGCCAGCAGCTCCCTCAATCGGGCGGGACGGAGCACAGATACGCAGTATTTT
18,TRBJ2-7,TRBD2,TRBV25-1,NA,CASSGGPRGLAGIYEQYF,TGTGCCAGCAGTGGAGGCCCCCGGGGACTAGCGGGTATCTACGAGCAGTACTTC
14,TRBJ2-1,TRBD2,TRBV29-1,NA,CSVPRSGRPDEQFF,TGCAGCGTCCCCAGGAGCGGGAGACCCGATGAGCAGTTCTTC
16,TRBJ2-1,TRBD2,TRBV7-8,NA,CASSRRTSGANNEQFF,TGTGCCAGCAGCCGTCGGACTAGCGGGGCGAACAATGAGCAGTTCTTC
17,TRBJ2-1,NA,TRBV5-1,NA,CASSTEKGGGSYYEQFF,TGCGCCAGCAGCACTGAAAAGGGTGGAGGGTCCTACTATGAGCAGTTCTTC
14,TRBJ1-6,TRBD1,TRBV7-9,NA,CASSSDRVNSPLHF,TGTGCCAGCAGCTCGGACAGGGTCAATTCACCCCTCCACTTT
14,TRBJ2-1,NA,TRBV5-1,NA,CASSRRGLEDCPVF,TGCGCCAGCAGCCGAAGAGGGCTGGAGGACTGCCCCGTCTTC
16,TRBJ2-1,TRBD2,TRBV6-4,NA,CASLFSASGRPNEQFF,TGTGCCAGCCTCTTTTCGGCTAGCGGGAGGCCCAATGAGCAGTTCTTC
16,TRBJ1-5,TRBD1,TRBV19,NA,CASSMPSGQDNQPQHF,TGTGCCAGTAGTATGCCCTCGGGACAGGACAATCAGCCCCAGCATTTT
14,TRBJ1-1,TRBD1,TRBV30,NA,CAWSTPTGGTEAFF,TGTGCCTGGAGTACCCCCACAGGGGGCACTGAAGCTTTCTTT
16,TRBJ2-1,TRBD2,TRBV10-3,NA,CAISELVSGGYNEQFF,TGTGCCATCAGTGAGTTGGTTAGCGGGGGATACAATGAGCAGTTCTTC
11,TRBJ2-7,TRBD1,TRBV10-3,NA,CAIRTGHEQYF,TGTGCCATCCGGACAGGGCACGAGCAGTACTTC
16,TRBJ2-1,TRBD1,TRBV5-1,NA,CASRTGATPADNEQFF,TGCGCCAGCAGGACAGGGGCTACTCCTGCCGACAATGAGCAGTTCTTC
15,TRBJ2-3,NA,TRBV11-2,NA,CASSSPERPQDTQYF,TGTGCCAGCAGCTCCCCGGAGAGGCCCCAAGATACGCAGTATTTT
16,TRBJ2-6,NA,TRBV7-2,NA,CASSDAGDSGANVLTF,TGTGCCAGCAGCGACGCAGGGGACTCTGGGGCCAACGTCCTGACTTTC
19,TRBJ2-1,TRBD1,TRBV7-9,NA,CASSLDVRPGTGDYNEQFF,TGTGCCAGCAGCTTAGACGTGCGGCCCGGGACAGGGGACTACAATGAGCAGTTCTTC
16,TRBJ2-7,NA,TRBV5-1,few,CASSFGQSRVPYEQYF,TGCGCCAGCAGCTTCGGACAGTCAAGGGTCCCCTACGAGCAGTACTTC
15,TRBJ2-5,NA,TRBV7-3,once,CASSPGFLGGETQYF,TGTGCCAGCAGCCCGGGATTTTTGGGGGGAGAGACCCAGTACTTC
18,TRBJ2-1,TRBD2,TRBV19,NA,CASSPRTSGRFYYNEQFF,TGTGCCAGTAGTCCGAGGACTAGCGGGAGGTTCTACTACAATGAGCAGTTCTTC
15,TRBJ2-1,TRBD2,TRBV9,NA,CASSGGTSGINEQFF,TGTGCCAGCAGCGGGGGGACTAGCGGGATCAATGAGCAGTTCTTC
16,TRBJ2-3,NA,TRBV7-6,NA,CASTVSGRPMPDTQYF,TGTGCCAGCACCGTCTCAGGCAGGCCTATGCCAGATACGCAGTATTTT
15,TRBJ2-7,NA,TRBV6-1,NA,CASSVTSGRTYEQYF,TGTGCCAGCAGTGTGACTTCTGGGAGGACCTACGAGCAGTACTTC
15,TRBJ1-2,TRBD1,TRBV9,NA,CASSVVEGQVYGYTF,TGTGCCAGCAGCGTAGTAGAAGGACAGGTCTATGGCTACACCTTC